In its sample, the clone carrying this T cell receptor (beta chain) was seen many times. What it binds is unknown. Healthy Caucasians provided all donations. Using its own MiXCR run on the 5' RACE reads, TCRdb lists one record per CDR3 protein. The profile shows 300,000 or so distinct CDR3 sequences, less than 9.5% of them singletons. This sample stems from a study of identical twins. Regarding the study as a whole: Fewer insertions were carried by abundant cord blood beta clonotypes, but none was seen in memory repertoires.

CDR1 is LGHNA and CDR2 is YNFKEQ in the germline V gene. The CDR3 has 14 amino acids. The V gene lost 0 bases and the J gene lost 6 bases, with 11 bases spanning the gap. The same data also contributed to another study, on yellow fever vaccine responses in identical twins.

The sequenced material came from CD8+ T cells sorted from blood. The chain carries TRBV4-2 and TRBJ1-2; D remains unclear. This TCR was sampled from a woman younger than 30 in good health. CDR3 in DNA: TGTGCCAGCAGCCAAGAAAATCGCGGCGATGGCTACACCTTC. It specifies CASSQENRGDGYTF.